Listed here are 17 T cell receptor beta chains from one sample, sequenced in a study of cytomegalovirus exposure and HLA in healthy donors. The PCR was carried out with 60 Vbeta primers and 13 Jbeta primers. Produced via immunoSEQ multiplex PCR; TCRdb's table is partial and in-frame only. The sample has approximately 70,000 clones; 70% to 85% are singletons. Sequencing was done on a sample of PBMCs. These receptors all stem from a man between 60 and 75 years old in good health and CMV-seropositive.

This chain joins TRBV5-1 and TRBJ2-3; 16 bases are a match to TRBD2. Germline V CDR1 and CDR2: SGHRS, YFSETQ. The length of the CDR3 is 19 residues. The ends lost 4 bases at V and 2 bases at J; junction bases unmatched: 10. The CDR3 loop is CASSPGTSGRALLTDTQYF. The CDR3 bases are TGCGCCAGCAGCCCCGGGACTAGCGGGAGGGCCCTCCTCACAGATACGCAGTATTTT.

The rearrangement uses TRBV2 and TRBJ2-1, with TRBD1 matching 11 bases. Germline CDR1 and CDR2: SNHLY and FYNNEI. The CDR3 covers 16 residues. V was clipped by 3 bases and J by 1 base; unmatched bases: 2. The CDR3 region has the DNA TGTGCCAGCAGTGAGGACAGGGGGCCGTCCTACAATGAGCAGTTCTTC. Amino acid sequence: CASSEDRGPSYNEQFF.

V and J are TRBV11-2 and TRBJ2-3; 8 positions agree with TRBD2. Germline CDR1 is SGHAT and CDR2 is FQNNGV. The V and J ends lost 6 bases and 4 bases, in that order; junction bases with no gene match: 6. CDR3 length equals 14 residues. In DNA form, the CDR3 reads TGTGCCAGCAGTTCCGGACTAGCATCAGATACGCAGTATTTT. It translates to CASSSGLASDTQYF.

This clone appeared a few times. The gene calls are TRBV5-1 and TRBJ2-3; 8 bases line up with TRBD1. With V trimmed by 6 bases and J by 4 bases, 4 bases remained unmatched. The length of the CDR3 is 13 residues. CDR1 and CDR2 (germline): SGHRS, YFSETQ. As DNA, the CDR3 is TGCGCCAGCAAAGGACAGGGCTCAGATACGCAGTATTTT. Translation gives CASKGQGSDTQYF.

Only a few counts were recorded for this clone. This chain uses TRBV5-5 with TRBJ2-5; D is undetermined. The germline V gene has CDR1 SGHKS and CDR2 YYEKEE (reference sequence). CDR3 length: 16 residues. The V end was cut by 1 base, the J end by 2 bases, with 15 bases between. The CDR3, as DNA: TGTGCCAGCAGCTTGCGACTGAATACCCCACAAGAGACCCAGTACTTC. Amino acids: CASSLRLNTPQETQYF.

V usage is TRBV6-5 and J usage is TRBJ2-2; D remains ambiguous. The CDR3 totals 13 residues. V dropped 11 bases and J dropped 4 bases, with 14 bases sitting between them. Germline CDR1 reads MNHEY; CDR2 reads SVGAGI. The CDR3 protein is CAARSAFTGELFF. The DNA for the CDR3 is TGTGCCGCCCGGAGCGCCTTCACCGGGGAGCTGTTTTTT.

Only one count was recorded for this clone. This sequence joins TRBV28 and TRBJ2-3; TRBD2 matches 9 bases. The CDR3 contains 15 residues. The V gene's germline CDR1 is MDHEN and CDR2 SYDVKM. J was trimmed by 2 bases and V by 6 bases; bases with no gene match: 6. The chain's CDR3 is CASRGPSGATDTQYF. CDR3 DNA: TGTGCCAGCAGGGGACCTAGCGGGGCCACAGATACGCAGTATTTT. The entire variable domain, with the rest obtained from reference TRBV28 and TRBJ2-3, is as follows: DVKVTQSSRYLVKRTGEKVFLECVQDMDHENMFWYRQDPGLGLRLIYFSYDVKMKEKGDIPEGYSVSREKKERFSLILESASTNQTSMYLCASRGPSGATDTQYFGPGTRLTVL.

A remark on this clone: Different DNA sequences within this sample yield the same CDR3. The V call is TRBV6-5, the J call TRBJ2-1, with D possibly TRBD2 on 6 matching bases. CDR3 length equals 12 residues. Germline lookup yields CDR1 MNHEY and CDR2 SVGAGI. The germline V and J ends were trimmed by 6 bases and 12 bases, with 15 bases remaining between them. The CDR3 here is CASSPPGGTQFF. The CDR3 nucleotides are TGTGCCAGCAGCCCCCCAGGCGGGACGCAGTTCTTC.

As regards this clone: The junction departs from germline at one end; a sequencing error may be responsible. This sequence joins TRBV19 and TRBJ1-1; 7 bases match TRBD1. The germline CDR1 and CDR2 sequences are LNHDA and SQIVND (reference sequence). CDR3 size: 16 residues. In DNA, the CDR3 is TGTGCCAGTGGTATAGCCGGTGGACAGGCGAACACTGAAGCTTTCTTT. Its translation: CASGIAGGQANTEAFF.

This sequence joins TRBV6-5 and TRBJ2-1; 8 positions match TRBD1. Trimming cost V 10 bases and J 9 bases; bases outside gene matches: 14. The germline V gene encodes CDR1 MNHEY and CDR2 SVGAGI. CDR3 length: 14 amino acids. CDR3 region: CAIRADRASVEQFF. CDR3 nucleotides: TGTGCCATCAGGGCGGACAGGGCTAGTGTTGAGCAGTTCTTC.

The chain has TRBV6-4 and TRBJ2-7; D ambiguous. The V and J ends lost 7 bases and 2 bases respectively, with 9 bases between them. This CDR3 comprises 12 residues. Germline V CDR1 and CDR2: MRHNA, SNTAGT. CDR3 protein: CASNQVAYEQYF. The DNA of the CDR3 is TGTGCCAGCAATCAGGTGGCCTACGAGCAGTACTTC.

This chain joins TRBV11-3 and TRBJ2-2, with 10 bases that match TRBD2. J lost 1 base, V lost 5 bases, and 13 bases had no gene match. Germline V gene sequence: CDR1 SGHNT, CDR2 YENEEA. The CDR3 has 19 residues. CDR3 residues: CASSHLLGLAGENTGELFF. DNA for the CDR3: TGTGCCAGCAGCCACCTTTTGGGGCTAGCGGGGGAGAACACCGGGGAGCTGTTTTTT. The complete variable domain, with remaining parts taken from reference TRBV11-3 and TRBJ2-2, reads EAGVVQSPRYKIIEKKQPVAFWCNPISGHNTLYWYLQNLGQGPELLIRYENEEAVDDSQLPKDRFSAERLKGVDSTLKIQPAELGDSAVYLCASSHLLGLAGENTGELFFGEGSRLTVL.

The CDR3 DNA sequence: TGTGCCAGCAGCCGTCGGAGGTCAGAGAAGACCCAGTACTTC. It encodes CASSRRRSEKTQYF. The chain employs TRBV21-1 and TRBJ2-5; TRBD2 is the table's D call, not checked against the DNA. TRBV21-1 is annotated as a pseudogene. CDR3 length: 14 residues.

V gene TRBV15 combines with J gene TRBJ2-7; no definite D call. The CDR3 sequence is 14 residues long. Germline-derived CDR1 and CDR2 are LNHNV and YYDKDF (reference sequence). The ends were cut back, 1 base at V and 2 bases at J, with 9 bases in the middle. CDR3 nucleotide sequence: TGTGCCACCAGCAGAGTGGGCAGTACCTACGAGCAGTACTTC. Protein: CATSRVGSTYEQYF.

The chain's CDR3 is CASSHTGVMNTEAFF. The CDR3, as DNA: TGTGCCAGCAGTCACACAGGGGTCATGAACACTGAAGCTTTCTTT. The V gene is TRBV27, the J gene TRBJ1-1; 7 nucleotides agree with TRBD1. Germline loops: CDR1 MNHEY, CDR2 SMNVEV (reference sequence). J lost 0 bases, V lost 5 bases, and 6 bases had no gene match. This CDR3 contains 15 residues.

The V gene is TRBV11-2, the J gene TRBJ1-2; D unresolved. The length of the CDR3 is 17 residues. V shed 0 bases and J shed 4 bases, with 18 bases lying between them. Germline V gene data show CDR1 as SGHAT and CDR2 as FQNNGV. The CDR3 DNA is TGTGCCAGCAGCTTAGATCTTTCAGGATTGGAGGGCTATGGCTACACCTTC. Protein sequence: CASSLDLSGLEGYGYTF.

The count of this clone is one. CDR3 bases: TGTGCCAGCAGCTTAGGGCAGATTGGCTACACCTTC. Amino acids: CASSLGQIGYTF. This chain links TRBV7-2 with TRBJ1-2; unclear D gene. Trimming shortened V by 1 base and J by 7 bases, and 7 bases separated the two germline ends. The CDR3 has 12 amino acids. In germline, CDR1 is SGHTA, CDR2 FQGNSA.